Listed below are T cell receptor beta chains from one sample, sequenced in a study of shared clonotypes between healthy human individuals. Libraries were prepared by immunoSEQ multiplex PCR; TCRdb keeps only in-frame clonotypes and omits some of them. This table holds approximately 640,000 clones, 90% found once. The sequenced sample consisted of memory CD8+ T cells from PBMCs. These receptors were collected from a man between 18 and 29 years old in good health. Some clones in this sample may be carry-over from other donors' samples. Each CDR3 is given with its conserved first and last residue. Not every row has a clone size; where given, it reads once, few, many or a size class.

.	TRBV25-1	CASSRWGQADYEQYF
.	TRBV4-1	CASSYDRAGRENTGELFF
.	TRBV6-5	CASSHRTSGSYEQYF
.	TRBV5-6	CASSLAPRGSSYEQYF
.	TRBV27	CASGDSTYEQYF
once	TRBV6-5	CASRLDPYEQYF
.	TRBV25-1	CASSDHSYEQYF
.	TRBV7-6	CASSFLGGTLEQFF
few	TRBV7-2	CASSLSRGADTQYF
.	TRBV4-3	CASSQVVGPYNEQFF
.	TRBV30	CAWSVSQGRGWSYTF
.	TRBV7-9	CASSSGPYEQYF
few	TRBV9	CASSVQGRGNTIYF